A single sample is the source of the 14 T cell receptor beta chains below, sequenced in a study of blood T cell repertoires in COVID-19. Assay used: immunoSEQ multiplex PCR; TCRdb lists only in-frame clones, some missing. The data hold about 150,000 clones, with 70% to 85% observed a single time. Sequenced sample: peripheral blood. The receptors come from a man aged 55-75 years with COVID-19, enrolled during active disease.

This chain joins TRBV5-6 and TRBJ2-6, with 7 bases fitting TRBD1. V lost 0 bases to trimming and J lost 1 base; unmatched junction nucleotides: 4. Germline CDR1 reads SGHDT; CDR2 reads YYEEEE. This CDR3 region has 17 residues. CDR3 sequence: CASSLGQGVSGANVLTF. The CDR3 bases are TGTGCCAGCAGCTTGGGACAGGGTGTATCTGGGGCCAACGTCCTGACTTTC.

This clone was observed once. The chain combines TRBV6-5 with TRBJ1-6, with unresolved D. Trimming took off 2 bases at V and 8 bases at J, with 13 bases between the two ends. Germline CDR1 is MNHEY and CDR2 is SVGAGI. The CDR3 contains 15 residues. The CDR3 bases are TGTGCCAGCAGTTACGAGGTGCAGAAATATTCACCCCTCCACTTT. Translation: CASSYEVQKYSPLHF.

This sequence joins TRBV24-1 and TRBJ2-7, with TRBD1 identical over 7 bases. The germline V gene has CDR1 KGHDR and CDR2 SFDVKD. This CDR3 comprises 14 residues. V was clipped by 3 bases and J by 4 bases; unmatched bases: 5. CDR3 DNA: TGTGCCACCAGTGATCCAGGGGGTGGGTACGAGCAGTACTTC. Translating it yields CATSDPGGGYEQYF.

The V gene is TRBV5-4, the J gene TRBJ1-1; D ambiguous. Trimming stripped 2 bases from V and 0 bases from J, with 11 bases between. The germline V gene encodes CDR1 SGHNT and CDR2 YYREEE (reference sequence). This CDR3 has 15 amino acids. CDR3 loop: CASSFAISMNTEAFF. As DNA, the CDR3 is TGTGCCAGCAGCTTCGCGATTTCGATGAACACTGAAGCTTTCTTT.

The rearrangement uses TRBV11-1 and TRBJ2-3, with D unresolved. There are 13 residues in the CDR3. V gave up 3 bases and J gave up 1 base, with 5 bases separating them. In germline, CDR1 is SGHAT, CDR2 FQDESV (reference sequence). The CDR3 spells CASSFYRTDTQYF. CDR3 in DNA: TGTGCCAGCAGCTTCTATCGCACAGATACGCAGTATTTT.

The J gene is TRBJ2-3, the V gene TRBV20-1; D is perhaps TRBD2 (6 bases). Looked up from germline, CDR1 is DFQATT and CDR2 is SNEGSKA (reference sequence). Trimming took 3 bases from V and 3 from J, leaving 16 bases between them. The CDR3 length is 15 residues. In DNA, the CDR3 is TGCAGTGCTAGTGACTTCGGGAGTGGAACAGATACGCAGTATTTT. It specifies CSASDFGSGTDTQYF.

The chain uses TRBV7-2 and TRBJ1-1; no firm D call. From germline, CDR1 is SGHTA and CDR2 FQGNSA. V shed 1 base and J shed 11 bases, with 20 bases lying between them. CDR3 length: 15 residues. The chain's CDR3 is CASSLVTNGEGDAFF. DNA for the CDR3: TGTGCCAGCAGCTTAGTGACCAATGGTGAGGGCGACGCTTTCTTT.

CDR3 DNA sequence: TGTGCCAGCAGCGCTAAGGACAGACCTATCTACGAGCAGTACTTC. Protein: CASSAKDRPIYEQYF. The chain couples TRBV5-6 to TRBJ2-7; maybe TRBD1 (6 bases). From germline, CDR1 is SGHDT and CDR2 YYEEEE. V lost 4 bases and J 3 bases, leaving 17 bases between the germline ends. This CDR3 has 15 residues.

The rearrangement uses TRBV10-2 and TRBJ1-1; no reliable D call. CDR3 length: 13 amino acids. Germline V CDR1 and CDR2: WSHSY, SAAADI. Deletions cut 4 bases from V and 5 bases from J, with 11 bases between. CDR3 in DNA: TGCGCCAGCAGTGTCGGCAGCGGGACTGAAGCTTTCTTT. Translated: CASSVGSGTEAFF.

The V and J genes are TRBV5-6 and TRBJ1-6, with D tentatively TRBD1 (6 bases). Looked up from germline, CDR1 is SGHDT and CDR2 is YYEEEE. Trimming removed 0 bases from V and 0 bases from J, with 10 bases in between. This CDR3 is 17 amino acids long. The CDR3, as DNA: TGTGCCAGCAGCTTGGGACAGGTGGGCTCCTATAATTCACCCCTCCACTTT. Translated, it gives CASSLGQVGSYNSPLHF. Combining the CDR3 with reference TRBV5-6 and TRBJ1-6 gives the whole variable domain DAGVTQSPTHLIKTRGQQVTLRCSPKSGHDTVSWYQQALGQGPQFIFQYYEEEERQRGNFPDRFSGHQFPNYSSELNVNALLLGDSALYLCASSLGQVGSYNSPLHFGNGTRLTVT.

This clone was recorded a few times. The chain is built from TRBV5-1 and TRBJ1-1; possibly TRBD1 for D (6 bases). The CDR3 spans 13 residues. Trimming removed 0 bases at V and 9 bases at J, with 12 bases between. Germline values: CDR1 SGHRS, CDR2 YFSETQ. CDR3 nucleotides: TGCGCCAGCAGCTTGGCCGGGACACAACAAGCTTTCTTT. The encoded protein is CASSLAGTQQAFF. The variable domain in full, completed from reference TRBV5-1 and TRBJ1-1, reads KAGVTQTPRYLIKTRGQQVTLSCSPISGHRSVSWYQQTPGQGLQFLFEYFSETQRNKGNFPGRFSGRQFSNSRSEMNVSTLELGDSALYLCASSLAGTQQAFFGQGTRLTVV.

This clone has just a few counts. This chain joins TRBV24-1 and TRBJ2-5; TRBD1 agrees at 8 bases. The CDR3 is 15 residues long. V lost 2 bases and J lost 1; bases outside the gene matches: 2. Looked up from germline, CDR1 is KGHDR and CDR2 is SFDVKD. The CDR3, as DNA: TGTGCCACCAGTGATTGGACAGGGACCCAAGAGACCCAGTACTTC. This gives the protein CATSDWTGTQETQYF.

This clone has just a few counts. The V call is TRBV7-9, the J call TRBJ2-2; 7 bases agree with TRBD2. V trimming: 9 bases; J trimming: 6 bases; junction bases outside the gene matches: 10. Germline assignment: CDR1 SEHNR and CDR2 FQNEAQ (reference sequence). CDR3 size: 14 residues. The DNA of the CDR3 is TGTGCCAGTATCGAGGGGAGGGTGTCCGGGGAGCTGTTTTTT. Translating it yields CASIEGRVSGELFF.

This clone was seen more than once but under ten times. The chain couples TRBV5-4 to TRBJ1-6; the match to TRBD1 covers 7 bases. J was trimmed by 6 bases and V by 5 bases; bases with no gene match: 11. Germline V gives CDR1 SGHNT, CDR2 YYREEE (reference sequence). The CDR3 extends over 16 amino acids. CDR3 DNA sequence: TGTGCCAGCAGGCCCGGGACAGCCTCGACTAATTCACCCCTCCACTTT. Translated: CASRPGTASTNSPLHF.